Given below is one T cell receptor (beta chain) in context. This sample stems from a study of CDR3 diversity in severe acne. One entry per CDR3 protein results from TCRdb running MiXCR on the PCR reads. The table has about 97,000 distinct CDR3 sequences, roughly half seen once. CDR3 length: 19 residues. The germline V gene has CDR1 MNHEY and CDR2 SVGAGI. After removal of 0 bases from V and 5 bases from J, the junction contained 11 bases not matched to a gene. The TCR sequence derives from a male donor with acne. Sequenced sample: blood. V and J are TRBV6-5 and TRBJ2-5; 14 nucleotides match TRBD2. The CDR3 DNA reads TGTGCCAGCAGTTACTCGATAGGGACTAGCGGGAGTCTATGGGAGACCCAGTACTTC. Translated: CASSYSIGTSGSLWETQYF.